Sequencing of this T cell receptor beta chain was carried out in a study of molecular identifiers for immune sequencing clone quantification. Regarding the study as a whole: Highly expanded clones may be undercounted when identical TCR molecules share barcodes.

TCRdb analysed the PCR reads with MiXCR anew, one entry per CDR3 protein. The table lists more than 450,000 distinct CDR3 sequences, about 26% of them singletons. A word on this clonotype: The antigen is unknown.

V trimming: 0 bases; J trimming: 3 bases; junction bases outside the gene matches: 2. The CDR3 extends over 16 amino acids. Germline CDR1 reads LGHNA; CDR2 reads YSLEER. This TCR derives from a human donor in good health. Some libraries in this study had Jurkat cell RNA spiked in. The genes are TRBV4-3 and TRBJ2-2; TRBD1 agrees at 9 bases. The sample consisted of naive CD8+ T cells from blood, with Jurkat cell RNA spiked in. The subset was: FACS-sorted CD8+CD4-CCR7+CD45RA+ naive T cells. The CDR3 protein is CASSQDTGGYTGELFF. CDR3 bases: TGCGCCAGCAGCCAAGATACAGGGGGCTACACCGGGGAGCTGTTTTTT.